This TCR beta chain was observed in a study of blood T cell repertoires in COVID-19. On the study more broadly: Acute and convalescent COVID-19 samples came from the United States, Italy and Spain.

This table comes from immunoSEQ multiplex PCR, and its TCRdb copy is limited to in-frame clones, with some not included. Altogether approximately 90,000 clones are present, about 84% being singletons, with the ten largest covering approximately 23%. The receptor comes from a man aged 80 or over with active or convalescent COVID-19. The sequenced sample was peripheral blood.

CDR3 DNA sequence: TGTGCCAGCAGCCCCAACAGGGGGGTAATTTTAGAGACCCAGTACTTC. This sequence encodes CASSPNRGVILETQYF. The chain recombines TRBV3-1 (or the pseudogene TRBV3-2) with TRBJ2-5; 8 nucleotides match TRBD1. The CDR3 totals 16 residues. The V gene end was trimmed by 4 bases and the J gene end by 4 bases; junction bases not matched to a gene: 11. Germline V gene lookup returns CDR1 LGHDT and CDR2 YNNKEL (reference sequence).